This TCR beta chain was identified in a study of regulatory T cells in long-lasting Graves disease. Study overall: Newly diagnosed Graves' patients had under 3 months of antithyroid drugs.

Regarding time point: newly diagnosed GD, antithyroid drugs for less than 3 months. PBMC RNA was the source of the TCR library. Graves' disease diagnoses followed American Thyroid Association guidelines. Germline assignment: CDR1 MNHGY and CDR2 SVAAGI. V lost 2 bases, J lost 7 bases, and 11 bases lay in between. The CDR3 has 13 residues. This clonotype came up many times. Building of the TCR beta libraries involved iRepertoire HTBI primers and Arm-PCR of CDR3 regions. How the authors handled the data: Analysis of the samples identified roughly 62 TRBV and 13 to 15 TRBJ segments. TCRdb itself ran the multiplex PCR reads through MiXCR, one entry per CDR3 protein. These V and J calls derive from TCRdb rather than the authors' analysis. The sample lists a few hundred thousand distinct CDR3 sequences; around 20% were seen once.

Sample: peripheral blood mononuclear cells (PBMCs), taken at new diagnosis, from a patient treated with antithyroid drugs. The chain recombines TRBV6-9 with TRBJ1-2; D is unclear. The origin of this receptor is a female donor with Graves disease. CDR3 nucleotide sequence: TGTGCCAGCAGTTATCCGGGGATGCGTGGCTACACCTTC. Amino acid sequence: CASSYPGMRGYTF.